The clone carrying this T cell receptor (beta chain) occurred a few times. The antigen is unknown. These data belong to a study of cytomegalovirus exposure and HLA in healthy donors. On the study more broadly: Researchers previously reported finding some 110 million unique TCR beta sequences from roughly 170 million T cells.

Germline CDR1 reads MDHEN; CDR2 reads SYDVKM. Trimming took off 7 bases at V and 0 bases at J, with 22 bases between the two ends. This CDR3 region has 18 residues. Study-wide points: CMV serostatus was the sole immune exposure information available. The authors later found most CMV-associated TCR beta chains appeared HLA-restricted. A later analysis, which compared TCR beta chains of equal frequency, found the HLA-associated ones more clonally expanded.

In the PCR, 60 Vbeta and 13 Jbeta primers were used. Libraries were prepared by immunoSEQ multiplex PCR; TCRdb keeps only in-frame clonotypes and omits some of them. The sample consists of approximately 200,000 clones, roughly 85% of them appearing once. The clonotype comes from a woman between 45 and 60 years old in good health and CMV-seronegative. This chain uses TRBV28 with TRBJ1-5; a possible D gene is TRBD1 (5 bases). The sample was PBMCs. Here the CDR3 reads CASNMARPTEYSNQPQHF. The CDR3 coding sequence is TGTGCCAGCAACATGGCCCGACCGACAGAGTATAGCAATCAGCCCCAGCATTTT.